What follows describes a single T cell receptor (beta chain). No cognate antigen has been identified for it. The input lacks base qualities; no much larger clone sits a single base away. The sample belongs to a study of T cell changes during pregnancy in multiple sclerosis (dated by TCRdb to between 2018 and 2021). With respect to the entire study: The study examined how the T cell repertoire changed over the course of pregnancy in women with multiple sclerosis.

Preparation of the library involved the immunoSEQ multiplex PCR assay. TCRdb stores this immuneACCESS table with in-frame sequences only. Part of the clones is absent; in the studies checked, under half of the shortfall reflects unresolved V genes, and no reason is known for the rest. In this sample the table shows about 64,000 clones, about nine tenths of which occur a single time. The top ten clonotypes cover 1.4% of the sample. Reading the germline V gene gives CDR1 MGHRA and CDR2 YSYEKL. At the junction V is shortened by 0 bases and J by 0 bases, with 8 bases in between. Taken from cysteine to phenylalanine, the CDR3 has 15 residues. Only the CDR3 DNA is retained, 45 bases long and in frame from the first base.

Recombination joined TRBV4-1 with TRBJ1-1; no D gene call is confident. The material sequenced was peripheral blood, taken in the second trimester of pregnancy. This clonotype was obtained from a female donor with multiple sclerosis, enrolled in a pregnancy study. The CDR3 is CASSQDRRVNTEAFF. The nucleotide sequence is given as TGCGCCAGCAGCCAAGATAGACGGGTGAACACTGAAGCTTTCTTT.